Each of the 14 T cell receptor beta chains below was sequenced from the same sample in a study. MiXCR, applied by TCRdb to the 5' RACE reads, yields one record per CDR3 protein. The data show 20,000 to 25,000 distinct CDR3 sequences, approximately 28% seen once. Source material: tumor-infiltrating naive CD4+ T cells sorted from the breast tumor. Subset of the sample: naive CD4+ T cells, CD4+CD45RA+CD25-. The receptor set was obtained from a female donor with breast cancer.

This chain joins TRBV6-5 and TRBJ1-1, with D possibly being TRBD1 (5 bases). The CDR3 has 16 amino acids. V dropped 8 bases and J dropped 3 bases, with 22 bases sitting between them. CDR1 is MNHEY and CDR2 is SVGAGI in the germline V gene. CDR3 DNA sequence: TGTGCCAGCGGGGTACGTGAGGTAGGGGTAGACACTGAAGCTTTCTTT. Its translation is CASGVREVGVDTEAFF.

This clonotype is medium-sized in the sample. This rearrangement joins TRBV3-1 to TRBJ2-2, with D unclear. Deletions cut 4 bases from V and 5 bases from J, with 11 bases between. The germline gives CDR1 LGHDT, CDR2 YNNKEL (reference sequence). The CDR3 is 14 residues long. DNA for the CDR3: TGTGCCAGCAGCCCAACGACCACTACCGGGGAGCTGTTTTTT. Protein: CASSPTTTTGELFF.

This clonotype came up once. This chain links TRBV20-1 with TRBJ2-1; the D gene could be TRBD1 or TRBD2 (5 bases each). V dropped 3 bases and J dropped 6 bases, with 6 bases sitting between them. The CDR3 contains 11 residues. Germline V gene data show CDR1 as DFQATT and CDR2 as SNEGSKA (reference sequence). The CDR3 spells CSASGTNEQFF. The CDR3 DNA reads TGCAGTGCTAGTGGGACCAATGAGCAGTTCTTC.

This clonotype was seen at least ten times. This sequence joins TRBV20-1 and TRBJ2-7; 7 bases line up with TRBD2. The CDR3 consists of 16 residues. The germline CDR1 and CDR2 sequences are DFQATT and SNEGSKA (reference sequence). V shed 5 bases and J 0 bases; nucleotides not matched to a gene: 13. The CDR3 loop reads CSALTEERDRSYEQYF. CDR3 bases: TGCAGTGCTCTAACCGAGGAGCGGGACCGCTCCTACGAGCAGTACTTC.

CDR3 residues: CASSPPIRTAVLGELFF. CDR3 sequence (DNA): TGTGCCAGCTCACCACCGATCAGGACAGCGGTTTTAGGGGAGCTGTTTTTT. The chain links TRBV18 to TRBJ2-2; maybe TRBD1 (6 bases). This CDR3 contains 17 residues. Trimming pared 0 bases from V and 8 bases from J, leaving 19 bases between. CDR1 and CDR2 (germline): KGHSH, LQKENI. The full variable domain, its missing parts supplied by reference TRBV18 and TRBJ2-2, is NAGVMQNPRHLVRRRGQEARLRCSPMKGHSHVYWYRQLPEEGLKFMVYLQKENIIDESGMPKERFSAEFPKEGPSILRIQQVVRGDSAAYFCASSPPIRTAVLGELFFGEGSRLTVL.

This clonotype appeared a few times. The rearrangement uses TRBV2 and TRBJ2-5; 10 bases map to TRBD2. V shed 7 bases, J shed 4 bases, and the junction held 6 bases outside the gene matches. Per germline, CDR1 SNHLY and CDR2 FYNNEI. The CDR3 runs to 14 residues. CDR3 sequence (DNA): TGTGCCAGCAAACTTAGCGGGAGGAGAGAGACCCAGTACTTC. Residues: CASKLSGRRETQYF.

Concerning this clonotype itself: This is likely a read error, given that the CDR3 carries no conserved phenylalanine or tryptophan at its end. The gene calls are TRBV29-1 and TRBJ2-5; TRBD2 agrees at 14 bases. Germline V gene data show CDR1 as SQVTM and CDR2 as ANQGSEA. This CDR3 contains 17 residues. J gave up 4 bases and V 2 bases, and 9 bases lay outside the gene matches. In DNA form, the CDR3 reads TGCAGCGTTGAAATCGGCTCGGGACTAGCGGGAGTAGAGACCCAGTACCTC. As protein: CSVEIGSGLAGVETQYL.

This clonotype is medium-sized in the sample. The chain employs TRBV4-1 and TRBJ1-5; D is unresolved. The germline V gene encodes CDR1 MGHRA and CDR2 YSYEKL. V was trimmed by 0 bases and J by 7 bases, leaving 10 bases between them. The CDR3 length is 14 residues. The CDR3 sequence: CASSQDKPGQPQHF. The DNA of the CDR3 is TGCGCCAGCAGCCAAGATAAGCCTGGCCAGCCCCAGCATTTT.

The gene calls are TRBV20-1 and TRBJ2-7; a possible D gene is TRBD1 (5 bases). This CDR3 region has 13 residues. Germline V gene sequence: CDR1 DFQATT, CDR2 SNEGSKA (reference sequence). Trimming stripped 7 bases from V and 0 bases from J, with 13 bases between. In nucleotides, the CDR3 is TGCAGTGTCCCCCAGGACAACTCCTACGAGCAGTACTTC. As protein: CSVPQDNSYEQYF.

This chain links TRBV5-1 with TRBJ1-1; D is undetermined. CDR3 length: 15 residues. V lost 0 bases and J lost 2, with 11 bases in between. Germline loops: CDR1 SGHRS, CDR2 YFSETQ. This CDR3 reads CASSLDGLANTEAFF. CDR3 bases: TGCGCCAGCAGCTTGGACGGGCTTGCTAACACTGAAGCTTTCTTT.

The chain carries TRBV4-2 and TRBJ2-1; 14 bases are a match to TRBD2. Germline V CDR1 and CDR2: LGHNA, YNFKEQ. This CDR3 comprises 16 residues. The ends lost 5 bases at V and 8 bases at J; junction bases unmatched: 8. The CDR3 is CASSYREGLAGDEQFF. The DNA for the CDR3 is TGTGCCAGCAGCTACAGAGAGGGACTAGCGGGAGATGAGCAGTTCTTC.

This clonotype was recorded many times. The chain is built from TRBV20-1 and TRBJ1-3; a weak D match, TRBD1 (6 bases). Trimming removed 6 bases from V and 0 bases from J, with 6 bases in between. CDR3 length: 12 residues. Looked up from germline, CDR1 is DFQATT and CDR2 is SNEGSKA (reference sequence). DNA for the CDR3: TGCAGTGCAGGGGGCTCTGGAAACACCATATATTTT. As protein: CSAGGSGNTIYF.

The CDR3 protein is CASSYGGREAFF. In DNA, the CDR3 is TGTGCCAGCAGTTACGGGGGGCGGGAAGCTTTCTTT. The genes are TRBV6-6 and TRBJ1-1; D is perhaps TRBD1 (6 bases). The CDR3 sequence is 12 residues long. Per the germline V gene, CDR1 is MNHNY and CDR2 is SVGAGI (reference sequence). V shed 2 bases and J shed 8 bases, with 9 bases lying between them.

About this clonotype itself: A much larger clone differs by one base, so this may be a read error. The gene calls are TRBV6-1 and TRBJ2-7; D perhaps matches TRBD2 (6 bases). Trimming pared 3 bases from V and 1 base from J, leaving 10 bases between. CDR1 MNHNS and CDR2 SASEGT come from the germline V gene. The CDR3 spans 14 residues. This CDR3 is CASSDGGTSYEQYF. CDR3 DNA: TGTGCCAGCAGTGATGGCGGGACGTCCTACGAGCAGTACTTC.